The source of this T cell receptor beta chain is a study of T cells after somatic rescue of genetic block. Germline assignment: CDR1 LNHDA and CDR2 SQIVND (reference sequence). Germline trimming cut 6 bases from V and 7 bases from J; bases unmatched to any gene: 8. This CDR3 contains 14 residues. Here immunoSEQ multiplex PCR was the method, and the copy in TCRdb shows in-frame clones only, minus some. This table holds approximately 78,000 clones, roughly 88% found once. V and J are TRBV19 and TRBJ2-1; the match to TRBD2 covers 8 bases. This receptor was identified in a man aged 25-45 years. The sequencing sample was made of peripheral blood mononuclear cells (PBMCs). The CDR3 nucleotides are TGTGCCAGTAGCGATCAAGCGGGAGTGAATGAGCAGTTCTTC. It encodes CASSDQAGVNEQFF.